Below, 13 T cell receptor beta chains from the same sample are listed, as sequenced in a study of OX40 agonist ivuxolimab in advanced cancers. Repertoires were generated with immunoSEQ multiplex PCR, while TCRdb's copy carries only in-frame clones and drops some. The sample contains more than 9,500 clones, approximately 80% of which appear only once. Sample: CD4+ or CD8+ T cells sorted from blood, taken in a trial of the OX40 agonist ivuxolimab. The origin of the receptors is an adult with an advanced solid tumor such as melanoma, head and neck, liver or kidney cancer.

The V and J genes are TRBV11-3 and TRBJ1-1; no definite D call. CDR1 SGHNT and CDR2 YENEEA come from the germline V gene. V lost 5 bases and J lost 0, with 7 bases in between. This CDR3 has 13 residues. As DNA, the CDR3 is TGTGCCAGCAGCGTCTCAGTGAACACTGAAGCTTTCTTT. This sequence encodes CASSVSVNTEAFF.

The chain employs TRBV7-9 and TRBJ2-2, with 13 nucleotides matching TRBD2. The junction had 8 bases not matched to a gene; V was cut back by 6 bases and J by 7 bases. This CDR3 has 16 amino acids. The germline V gene encodes CDR1 SEHNR and CDR2 FQNEAQ (reference sequence). CDR3 sequence: CASSGTSGVSGGELFF. The CDR3 nucleotides read TGTGCCAGCAGTGGGACTAGCGGGGTCTCTGGCGGGGAGCTGTTTTTT.

The V and J genes are TRBV7-9 and TRBJ1-2; D ambiguous. V was shortened by 5 bases and J by 6 bases, with 13 bases between the two germline ends. CDR1 is SEHNR and CDR2 is FQNEAQ in the germline V gene (reference sequence). The CDR3 totals 13 residues. The CDR3 spells CASSQIPGDGYTF. The DNA of the CDR3 is TGTGCCAGCAGCCAGATTCCTGGGGATGGCTACACCTTC.

This chain joins TRBV28 and TRBJ1-5, with D perhaps matching TRBD1 (5 bases). The CDR3 length is 16 residues. Germline V gene sequence: CDR1 MDHEN, CDR2 SYDVKM. Trimming cost V 3 bases and J 3 bases, with 15 bases left between them. The CDR3 bases are TGTGCCAGCAGTTTCGGGGCCCAGGGTTACAATCAGCCCCAGCATTTT. It translates to CASSFGAQGYNQPQHF. Filled out from reference TRBV28 and TRBJ1-5, the complete variable domain reads DVKVTQSSRYLVKRTGEKVFLECVQDMDHENMFWYRQDPGLGLRLIYFSYDVKMKEKGDIPEGYSVSREKKERFSLILESASTNQTSMYLCASSFGAQGYNQPQHFGDGTRLSIL.

The chain couples TRBV14 to TRBJ1-1; perhaps TRBD1 as D (6 bases). V shed 4 bases and J shed 2 bases, with 11 bases lying between them. The germline gives CDR1 SGHDN, CDR2 FVKESK. CDR3 length: 14 residues. In nucleotides, the CDR3 is TGTGCCAGCAGCCCCGGACAGTACAACACTGAAGCTTTCTTT. Translating it yields CASSPGQYNTEAFF.

The gene calls are TRBV7-9 and TRBJ2-7; D is perhaps TRBD1 (6 bases). The germline V gene has CDR1 SEHNR and CDR2 FQNEAQ (reference sequence). The CDR3 has 12 residues. With 5 bases removed from V and 7 bases from J, the gap between germline ends came to 12 bases. CDR3 sequence: CASSAQGWEQYF. CDR3 in DNA: TGTGCCAGCAGCGCACAGGGTTGGGAGCAGTACTTC. Combining the CDR3 with reference TRBV7-9 and TRBJ2-7 gives the whole variable domain DTGVSQNPRHKITKRGQNVTFRCDPISEHNRLYWYRQTLGQGPEFLTYFQNEAQLEKSRLLSDRFSAERPKGSFSTLEIQRTEQGDSAMYLCASSAQGWEQYFGPGTRLTVT.

The J gene is TRBJ1-5, the V gene TRBV27, with D hard to call. The germline V gene encodes CDR1 MNHEY and CDR2 SMNVEV (reference sequence). Trimming took off 5 bases at V and 1 base at J, with 9 bases between the two ends. The CDR3 totals 14 residues. DNA for the CDR3: TGTGCCAGCAGTGGGGTCGGGAGCAATCAGCCCCAGCATTTT. It yields the protein CASSGVGSNQPQHF.

This sequence joins TRBV6-6 and TRBJ1-5; D is uncertain. This CDR3 spans 14 amino acids. Germline CDR1 is MNHNY and CDR2 is SVGAGI (reference sequence). Trimming left V 0 bases short and J 5 bases short, with 8 bases between. Here the CDR3 DNA reads TGTGCCAGCAGTTACTCGGTCAGTCATCAGCCCCAGCATTTT. This translates into CASSYSVSHQPQHF.

This chain joins TRBV7-6 and TRBJ2-7; D is ambiguous. Germline CDR1 and CDR2: SGHVS and FNYEAQ. The CDR3 is made up of 13 amino acids. Trimming shortened V by 5 bases and J by 3 bases, and 11 bases separated the two germline ends. CDR3 residues: CASSPIGHYEQYF. For the CDR3, the DNA is TGTGCCAGCAGCCCAATCGGCCACTACGAGCAGTACTTC.

The gene calls are TRBV6-5 and TRBJ2-1; 8 bases are a match to TRBD2. CDR1 and CDR2 from the germline V gene are MNHEY and SVGAGI. J gave up 2 bases and V 4 bases, and 7 bases lay outside the gene matches. CDR3 length: 16 amino acids. The CDR3 DNA is TGTGCCAGCAGTTCCCGGGAGGGGCCTCCCTACAATGAGCAGTTCTTC. Its translation is CASSSREGPPYNEQFF.

The gene calls are TRBV29-1 and TRBJ2-1, with no clear D. Trimming removed 3 bases at V and 6 bases at J, with 9 bases between. Germline CDR1 reads SQVTM; CDR2 reads ANQGSEA. The CDR3 is made up of 12 amino acids. This chain's CDR3 is CSVEVGINEQFF. CDR3 in DNA: TGCAGCGTTGAGGTGGGGATCAATGAGCAGTTCTTC.

This chain connects TRBV15 to TRBJ2-7; TRBD1 matches at 7 bases. The length of the CDR3 is 12 residues. Germline loops: CDR1 LNHNV, CDR2 YYDKDF (reference sequence). The junction had 4 bases not matched to a gene; V was cut back by 4 bases and J by 7 bases. CDR3 sequence: CATSTQGDEQYF. CDR3 sequence (DNA): TGTGCCACCAGCACCCAGGGGGATGAGCAGTACTTC. The variable domain in full, completed from reference TRBV15 and TRBJ2-7, reads DAMVIQNPRYQVTQFGKPVTLSCSQTLNHNVMYWYQQKSSQAPKLLFHYYDKDFNNEADTPDNFQSRRPNTSFCFLDIRSPGLGDTAMYLCATSTQGDEQYFGPGTRLTVT.

The chain carries TRBV9 and TRBJ2-5, with 11 bases lining up with TRBD2. This CDR3 is 16 amino acids long. Germline V CDR1 and CDR2: SGDLS, YYNGEE. Germline trimming cut 3 bases from V and 1 base from J; bases unmatched to any gene: 5. The CDR3 DNA follows: TGTGCCAGCAGCGGGGAGACTAGCGGGATCCAAGAGACCCAGTACTTC. Translation: CASSGETSGIQETQYF. The entire variable domain, with the rest obtained from reference TRBV9 and TRBJ2-5, is as follows: DSGVTQTPKHLITATGQRVTLRCSPRSGDLSVYWYQQSLDQGLQFLIQYYNGEERAKGNILERFSAQQFPDLHSELNLSSLELGDSALYFCASSGETSGIQETQYFGPGTRLLVL.